These 10 T cell receptor beta chains originate from one sample sequenced in a study of CD8 T cells in ankylosing spondylitis. A single record per CDR3 protein comes from TCRdb applying MiXCR to the 5' RACE reads. The table has about 240,000 distinct CDR3 sequences, roughly a tenth seen once. Sequenced: blood, either unsorted or a sorted T cell fraction (not recorded which). Receptors originate from a male donor with ankylosing spondylitis or in good health (not recorded which).

This clonotype showed up many times. The chain combines TRBV5-1 with TRBJ2-2; TRBD1 matches at 8 bases. In germline, CDR1 is SGHRS, CDR2 YFSETQ. V was pared by 3 bases and J by 2 bases, with 9 bases of the junction left unmatched. The CDR3 contains 17 residues. In DNA form, the CDR3 reads TGCGCCAGCAGCTCCCCCCGGGACAGGATAAACACCGGGGAGCTGTTTTTT. This translates into CASSSPRDRINTGELFF. The full variable domain, its missing parts supplied by reference TRBV5-1 and TRBJ2-2, is KAGVTQTPRYLIKTRGQQVTLSCSPISGHRSVSWYQQTPGQGLQFLFEYFSETQRNKGNFPGRFSGRQFSNSRSEMNVSTLELGDSALYLCASSSPRDRINTGELFFGEGSRLTVL.

The table lists this clonotype with a few counts. The V call is TRBV7-9, the J call TRBJ2-7; the D gene is possibly TRBD1 (7 bases). CDR1 is SEHNR, CDR2 FQNEAQ, per germline (reference sequence). V was shortened by 7 bases and J by 4 bases, with 17 bases between the two germline ends. The CDR3 contains 14 residues. The CDR3 is CASTLGGQTYEQYF. CDR3 nucleotide sequence: TGTGCCAGCACCCTCGGGGGACAGACATACGAGCAGTACTTC. Variable domain in full (rest from reference TRBV7-9 and TRBJ2-7): DTGVSQNPRHKITKRGQNVTFRCDPISEHNRLYWYRQTLGQGPEFLTYFQNEAQLEKSRLLSDRFSAERPKGSFSTLEIQRTEQGDSAMYLCASTLGGQTYEQYFGPGTRLTVT.

The table lists this clonotype with many counts. DNA of the CDR3: TGCGCCAGCAGCTTGGCTAGCGGGGGAAACGAGCAGTACTTC. It encodes CASSLASGGNEQYF. The genes are TRBV5-1 and TRBJ2-7; 10 bases are a match to TRBD2. With 0 bases clipped from V and 5 bases from J, the junction kept 2 bases outside the gene matches. The CDR3 contains 14 residues. CDR1 is SGHRS and CDR2 is YFSETQ in the germline V gene.

This clonotype was recorded many times. The J gene is TRBJ2-1, the V gene TRBV20-1, with D perhaps TRBD1 (6 bases). The germline CDR1 and CDR2 sequences are DFQATT and SNEGSKA (reference sequence). The length of the CDR3 is 14 residues. Trimming removed 2 bases from V and 10 bases from J, with 18 bases in between. CDR3 amino acids: CSARPSHRAQEQFF. Written as DNA, the CDR3 is TGCAGTGCTAGACCTTCTCACAGGGCGCAAGAGCAGTTCTTC.

This clonotype was recorded a few times. The V and J genes are TRBV9 and TRBJ2-1, with no clear D. The CDR3 runs to 13 residues. Germline loops: CDR1 SGDLS, CDR2 YYNGEE. The V end was cut by 0 bases, the J end by 8 bases, with 9 bases between. Here the CDR3 reads CASSVVSGHEQFF. The CDR3 DNA reads TGTGCCAGCAGCGTAGTTTCGGGTCATGAGCAGTTCTTC.

This clonotype was observed many times. This chain uses TRBV20-1 with TRBJ1-2; 9 bases are a match to TRBD1. J lost 5 bases, V lost 6 bases, and 4 bases had no gene match. The CDR3 consists of 12 residues. Looked up from germline, CDR1 is DFQATT and CDR2 is SNEGSKA (reference sequence). The CDR3 DNA reads TGCAGTGCCTGGGGACAGGGTTATGGCTACACCTTC. Its translation is CSAWGQGYGYTF.

This clonotype was picked up many times. This chain joins TRBV27 and TRBJ2-5; the D is unclear. Germline V CDR1 and CDR2: MNHEY, SMNVEV (reference sequence). This CDR3 spans 12 amino acids. With 7 bases removed from V and 5 bases from J, the gap between germline ends came to 11 bases. The CDR3 reads CASKGPSETQYF. Here the CDR3 DNA reads TGTGCCAGCAAGGGCCCATCGGAGACCCAGTACTTC.

This clonotype was seen many times. J is TRBJ2-1 and V is TRBV5-1, with TRBD2 identical over 10 bases. This CDR3 is 15 amino acids long. V shed 0 bases, J shed 12 bases, and the junction held 9 bases outside the gene matches. Germline loops: CDR1 SGHRS, CDR2 YFSETQ. The CDR3 loop reads CASSLVPSGSHGQFF. In DNA form, the CDR3 reads TGCGCCAGCAGCTTGGTCCCTAGCGGGAGTCACGGGCAGTTCTTC.

This clonotype occurred a few times. This chain connects TRBV6-2 or TRBV6-3 to TRBJ2-7; D uncertain. V lost 2 bases and J 3 bases, leaving 8 bases between the germline ends. The CDR3 length is 13 residues. Germline CDR1 is MNHEY and CDR2 is SVGEGT. CDR3 in amino acids: CASSYGGFYEQYF. CDR3 DNA: TGTGCCAGCAGTTACGGTGGGTTCTACGAGCAGTACTTC.

This chain joins TRBV9 and TRBJ1-2; 10 bases fit TRBD1. The junction had 6 bases not matched to a gene; V was cut back by 3 bases and J by 4 bases. The length of the CDR3 is 15 residues. Germline values: CDR1 SGDLS, CDR2 YYNGEE. The CDR3 region has the DNA TGTGCCAGCAGCGCAGGACAGGGGGACTTCTATGGCTACACCTTC. This sequence encodes CASSAGQGDFYGYTF.